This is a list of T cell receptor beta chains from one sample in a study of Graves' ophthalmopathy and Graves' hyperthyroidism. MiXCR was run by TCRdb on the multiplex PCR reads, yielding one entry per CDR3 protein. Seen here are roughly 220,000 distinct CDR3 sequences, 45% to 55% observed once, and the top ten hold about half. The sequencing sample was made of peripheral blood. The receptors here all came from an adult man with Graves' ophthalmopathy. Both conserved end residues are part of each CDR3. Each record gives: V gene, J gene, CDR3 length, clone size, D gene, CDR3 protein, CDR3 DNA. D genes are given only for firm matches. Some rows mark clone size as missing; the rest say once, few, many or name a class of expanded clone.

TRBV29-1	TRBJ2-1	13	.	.	CSAMGAGYNEQFF	TGCAGCGCGATGGGGGCGGGATACAATGAGCAGTTCTTC
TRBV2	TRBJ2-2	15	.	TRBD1	CASKPGQRTSGELFF	TGTGCCAGCAAGCCGGGACAGAGAACATCCGGGGAGCTGTTTTTT
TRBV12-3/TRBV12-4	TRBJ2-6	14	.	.	CASRLISGANVLTF	TGTGCCAGCAGACTGATCTCTGGGGCCAACGTCCTGACTTTC
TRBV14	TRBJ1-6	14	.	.	CASSQPYPNSPLHF	TGTGCCAGCAGCCAACCGTACCCAAATTCACCCCTCCACTTT
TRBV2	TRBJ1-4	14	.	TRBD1	CASTTDRGGEKLFF	TGTGCCAGCACTACTGACAGGGGCGGTGAAAAACTGTTTTTT
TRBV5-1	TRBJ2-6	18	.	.	CASSSGPDRSSGANVLTF	TGCGCCAGCAGCTCAGGGCCGGACAGAAGCTCTGGGGCCAACGTCCTGACTTTC
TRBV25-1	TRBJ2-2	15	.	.	CASSEYRGGGGELFF	TGTGCCAGCAGTGAATACAGGGGCGGAGGCGGGGAGCTGTTTTTT
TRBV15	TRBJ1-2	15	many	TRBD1	CATSGRTGAVSFYTF	TGTGCCACCAGCGGTCGGACAGGGGCTGTCTCCTTCTACACCTTC
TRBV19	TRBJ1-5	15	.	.	CASSIKGLSNQPQHF	TGTGCCAGTAGTATTAAGGGGCTAAGCAATCAGCCCCAGCATTTT
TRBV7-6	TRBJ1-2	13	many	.	CASSLTQGRGYTF	TGTGCCAGCAGCTTAACACAGGGTCGGGGCTACACCTTC
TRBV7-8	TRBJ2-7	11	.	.	CASSFGDGQYF	TGTGCCAGCAGCTTTGGCGACGGGCAGTACTTC
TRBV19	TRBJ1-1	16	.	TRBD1	CASSIGQGGMNTEAFF	TGTGCCAGTAGTATTGGACAGGGGGGGATGAACACTGAAGCTTTCTTT
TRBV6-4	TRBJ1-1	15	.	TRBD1	CASTRQGAANTEAFF	TGTGCCAGCACGAGACAGGGGGCTGCAAACACTGAAGCTTTCTTT
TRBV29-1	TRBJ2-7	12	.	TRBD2	CSVAGEEHEQYF	TGCAGCGTGGCGGGGGAAGAGCACGAGCAGTACTTC
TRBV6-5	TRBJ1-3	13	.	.	CASSYGGEGTIYF	TGTGCCAGCAGTTACGGGGGAGAGGGCACCATATATTTT
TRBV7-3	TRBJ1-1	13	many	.	CASSPGRNTEAFF	TGTGCCAGCAGCCCCGGACGTAACACTGAAGCTTTCTTT